One sample yielded the 31 T cell receptor beta chains listed below, sequenced in a study of blood T cell repertoires in COVID-19. Repertoires were generated with immunoSEQ multiplex PCR, while TCRdb's copy carries only in-frame clones and drops some. The table lists approximately 17,000 clones, around 89% of them singletons. Sequencing input: PBMCs or T cells enriched from blood (not recorded which). These receptors all stem from a woman aged 25-40 years who had recovered from COVID-19.

This rearrangement joins TRBV29-1 to TRBJ2-1, with 11 bases that match TRBD2. The CDR3 totals 16 residues. Germline CDR1 and CDR2: SQVTM and ANQGSEA. V shed 7 bases and J 5 bases; nucleotides not matched to a gene: 13. CDR3 loop: CSATPASGGPDNEQFF. The CDR3 region has the DNA TGCAGCGCAACGCCGGCTAGCGGGGGGCCGGACAATGAGCAGTTCTTC.

The chain joins TRBV6-5 to TRBJ2-1; 9 positions match TRBD1. Germline trimming cut 7 bases from V and 7 bases from J; bases unmatched to any gene: 11. The CDR3 is made up of 15 amino acids. Germline CDR1 MNHEY, CDR2 SVGAGI. CDR3 protein: CASNPGGTGWNEQFF. The DNA of the CDR3 is TGTGCCAGCAACCCCGGCGGGACAGGGTGGAATGAGCAGTTCTTC.

V usage is TRBV28 and J usage is TRBJ2-7; 11 nucleotides align to TRBD1. Germline values: CDR1 MDHEN, CDR2 SYDVKM. CDR3 length: 14 residues. J lost 6 bases, V lost 7 bases, and 8 bases had no gene match. The CDR3 DNA is TGTGCCAGCACCTTCGCAGGGACAGGGGGCGAGCAGTACTTC. This codes for CASTFAGTGGEQYF.

The chain couples TRBV5-1 to TRBJ2-7; 10 positions match TRBD1. V dropped 1 base and J dropped 6; count of bases not matched to a gene: 4. Germline V lookup: CDR1 SGHRS, CDR2 YFSETQ. This CDR3 is built from 14 residues. The CDR3 DNA reads TGCGCCAGCAGCTTGTTAGGACAGGGGGGCGAGCAGTACTTC. Translation gives CASSLLGQGGEQYF.

For the CDR3, the DNA is TGTGCCGTCGCGGGGAGCTCCTATAATTCACCCCTCCACTTT. This encodes CAVAGSSYNSPLHF. The chain employs TRBV28 and TRBJ1-6; D call uncertain. V was cut by 11 bases and J by 0 bases, with 11 bases left in between. This CDR3 contains 14 residues. Germline V gene sequence: CDR1 MDHEN, CDR2 SYDVKM. Variable domain in full (rest from reference TRBV28 and TRBJ1-6): DVKVTQSSRYLVKRTGEKVFLECVQDMDHENMFWYRQDPGLGLRLIYFSYDVKMKEKGDIPEGYSVSREKKERFSLILESASTNQTSMYLCAVAGSSYNSPLHFGNGTRLTVT.

This chain joins TRBV29-1 and TRBJ2-7; unclear D gene. The germline V gene encodes CDR1 SQVTM and CDR2 ANQGSEA. The CDR3 spans 13 residues. Trimming cost V 6 bases and J 6 bases, with 18 bases left between them. This chain's CDR3 is CSVRATHVFEQYF. Here the CDR3 DNA reads TGCAGCGTCCGCGCGACACATGTCTTCGAGCAGTACTTC.

The chain carries TRBV6-5 and TRBJ2-1; maybe TRBD1 (5 bases). Germline V gene data show CDR1 as MNHEY and CDR2 as SVGAGI. The CDR3 contains 12 residues. Trimming left V 7 bases short and J 8 bases short, with 12 bases between. Here the CDR3 reads CASISGSYEQFF. For the CDR3, the DNA is TGTGCCAGCATCTCAGGGTCCTATGAGCAGTTCTTC.

V is TRBV18 and J is TRBJ2-7, with TRBD1 matching 9 bases. The V segment lost 0 bases and the J segment 7 bases; nucleotides outside the gene matches: 7. The CDR3 sequence is 15 residues long. CDR1 and CDR2 from the germline V gene are KGHSH and LQKENI. The CDR3 DNA sequence: TGTGCCAGCTCACCACCCTGGACAGGGGCGGGGGAGCAGTACTTC. Translation: CASSPPWTGAGEQYF.

This chain connects TRBV5-1 to TRBJ2-1, with TRBD2 matching 12 bases. The CDR3 loop spans 16 amino acids. V trimming: 4 bases; J trimming: 5 bases; junction bases outside the gene matches: 7. Germline CDR1 is SGHRS and CDR2 is YFSETQ. DNA for the CDR3: TGCGCCAGCAGCCGCGAGACTAGCGGGGGAAACAATGAGCAGTTCTTC. Amino acids: CASSRETSGGNNEQFF.

A single count supports this clone. The chain links TRBV5-1 to TRBJ1-2; D gene uncertain. CDR1 and CDR2 from the germline V gene are SGHRS and YFSETQ. There are 15 residues in the CDR3. V was trimmed by 0 bases and J by 8 bases, leaving 17 bases between them. CDR3 bases: TGCGCCAGCAGCTTGGCCGAGGAGGGTCAAGGCGGCTACACCTTC. As protein: CASSLAEEGQGGYTF.

This clone has a handful of counts. V is TRBV5-1 and J is TRBJ1-2, with 9 bases identical to TRBD1. The V gene's germline CDR1 is SGHRS and CDR2 YFSETQ. The CDR3 is 14 residues long. V was clipped by 5 bases and J by 2 bases; unmatched bases: 4. This CDR3 reads CASREGTGNYGYTF. The CDR3 nucleotides read TGCGCCAGCAGGGAAGGGACAGGGAACTATGGCTACACCTTC.

The rearrangement uses TRBV7-9 and TRBJ1-1; D not resolved. CDR1 and CDR2 (germline): SEHNR, FQNEAQ (reference sequence). The CDR3 covers 14 residues. Trimming left V 7 bases short and J 1 base short, with 13 bases between. The CDR3 DNA sequence: TGTGCCAGCACCACTTCCCGAGCGAACACTGAAGCTTTCTTT. Its protein is CASTTSRANTEAFF.

The chain combines TRBV4-1 with TRBJ2-7; TRBD1 aligns across 8 bases. The CDR3 has 13 amino acids. The V gene end was trimmed by 3 bases and the J gene end by 6 bases; junction bases not matched to a gene: 4. From germline, CDR1 is MGHRA and CDR2 YSYEKL. The CDR3 DNA reads as TGCGCCAGCAGCCATCTGACAGGGGCCGAGCAGTACTTC. This encodes CASSHLTGAEQYF.

The chain combines TRBV28 with TRBJ1-2; D possibly corresponds to TRBD1 (6 bases). The V and J ends lost 7 bases and 0 bases respectively, with 12 bases between them. Germline assignment: CDR1 MDHEN and CDR2 SYDVKM. The CDR3 runs to 14 residues. CDR3 sequence: CASTTDRANYGYTF. DNA of the CDR3: TGTGCCAGCACCACGGACAGAGCTAACTATGGCTACACCTTC.

This sequence joins TRBV7-6 and TRBJ1-1; possibly TRBD1 for D (6 bases). Germline values: CDR1 SGHVS, CDR2 FNYEAQ. The V gene lost 5 bases and the J gene lost 0 bases, with 16 bases spanning the gap. The CDR3 runs 16 residues. CDR3 sequence reads: CASSKRTAQMNTEAFF. CDR3 DNA: TGTGCCAGCAGCAAGAGGACAGCCCAGATGAACACTGAAGCTTTCTTT.

The chain employs TRBV19 and TRBJ2-3; D possibly corresponds to TRBD1 (5 bases). Between the trimmed V and J ends, which lost 7 bases and 3 bases, there was a span of 11 bases. This CDR3 comprises 13 residues. The germline V gene has CDR1 LNHDA and CDR2 SQIVND (reference sequence). CDR3 DNA: TGTGCCAGTATGGGGCAGGCAACAGATACGCAGTATTTT. As protein: CASMGQATDTQYF.

The J gene is TRBJ2-4, the V gene TRBV6-6, with 9 bases identical to TRBD1. CDR3 length: 12 amino acids. Germline loops: CDR1 MNHNY, CDR2 SVGAGI (reference sequence). Germline trimming cut 2 bases from V and 13 bases from J; bases unmatched to any gene: 3. CDR3 loop: CASSYGQGRQYF. In nucleotides, the CDR3 is TGTGCCAGCAGTTACGGACAGGGGAGGCAGTACTTC.

The rearrangement joins TRBV4-1 to TRBJ2-6; 8 bases line up with TRBD2. In germline, CDR1 is MGHRA, CDR2 YSYEKL. The CDR3 contains 18 residues. V lost 1 base, J lost 2 bases, and 7 bases stayed unmatched. Written as DNA, the CDR3 is TGCGCCAGCAGCCAAGTACCGGGGGGGGCGACTGGGGCCAACGTCCTGACTTTC. It is translated as CASSQVPGGATGANVLTF.

V gene TRBV28 combines with J gene TRBJ1-3, with D uncertain. CDR3 length: 15 residues. The V gene's germline CDR1 is MDHEN and CDR2 SYDVKM. Trimming stripped 6 bases from V and 4 bases from J, with 16 bases between. The CDR3, as DNA: TGTGCCAGCAGCGATCTTGGGCGTGGGGGAAACACCATATATTTT. The encoded protein is CASSDLGRGGNTIYF.

The gene calls are TRBV7-2 and TRBJ2-5; TRBD2 matches at 12 bases. The CDR3 sequence is 16 residues long. Germline CDR1 SGHTA, CDR2 FQGNSA. The ends lost 5 bases at V and 4 bases at J; junction bases unmatched: 8. The CDR3 DNA is TGTGCCAGCAGCCTTGCTAGCGGGGGGGTTTCAGAGACCCAGTACTTC. Its translation: CASSLASGGVSETQYF.

The chain combines TRBV5-1 with TRBJ1-4; D unresolved. The CDR3 sequence is 15 residues long. The germline V gene encodes CDR1 SGHRS and CDR2 YFSETQ. V lost 6 bases, J lost 0 bases, and 12 bases lay in between. The CDR3 DNA is TGCGCCAGCACCACCCGCGGGACAACTAATGAAAAACTGTTTTTT. The encoded protein is CASTTRGTTNEKLFF.

The chain carries TRBV3-1 (or the pseudogene TRBV3-2) and TRBJ1-2; 9 bases fit TRBD1. Germline V CDR1 and CDR2: LGHDT, YNNKEL (reference sequence). V dropped 2 bases and J dropped 8; count of bases not matched to a gene: 9. The CDR3 extends over 15 amino acids. This CDR3 reads CASSQMGQGGGGYTF. The CDR3 nucleotides read TGTGCCAGCAGCCAAATGGGACAGGGAGGGGGCGGCTACACCTTC.

CDR3 nucleotides: TGTGCCATCAGTAGACAGGCGACCTTGAACACTGAAGCTTTCTTT. This encodes CAISRQATLNTEAFF. The rearrangement links TRBV10-3 to TRBJ1-1, with D maybe TRBD1 (6 bases). Germline CDR1 ENHRY, CDR2 SYGVKD. With 5 bases removed from V and 0 bases from J, the gap between germline ends came to 13 bases. The CDR3 runs to 15 residues.

The chain links TRBV24-1 to TRBJ2-5, with a weak D call TRBD2 (7 bases). The CDR3 covers 15 residues. CDR1 is KGHDR, CDR2 SFDVKD, per germline. Trimming pared 1 base from V and 4 bases from J, leaving 12 bases between. CDR3 amino acids: CATSDFEGGGETQYF. DNA for the CDR3: TGTGCCACCAGTGATTTCGAAGGGGGGGGAGAGACCCAGTACTTC.

The V gene is TRBV12-3 or TRBV12-4, the J gene TRBJ1-2; D ambiguous. The CDR3 runs 11 residues. The germline V and J ends were trimmed by 0 bases and 7 bases, with 3 bases remaining between them. The CDR3, as DNA: TGTGCCAGCAGTTTAGCGCGTGGCTACACCTTC. Its translation: CASSLARGYTF.

The V and J genes are TRBV12-2 and TRBJ2-5; the D call in the table, TRBD2, was not verified against the DNA. TRBV12-2 is a pseudogene segment. The CDR3 length is 15 residues. The CDR3 spells CASRLAEGIQETQYF. The CDR3 DNA reads TGTGCAAGTCGCTTAGCCGAGGGAATCCAAGAGACCCAGTACTTC.

This chain uses TRBV18 with TRBJ2-7, with TRBD1 matching 11 bases. The CDR3 sequence is 14 residues long. CDR1 and CDR2 from the germline V gene are KGHSH and LQKENI. With 3 bases clipped from V and 2 bases from J, the junction kept 0 bases outside the gene matches. The chain's CDR3 is CASSPGQGAYEQYF. As DNA, the CDR3 is TGTGCCAGCTCACCGGGACAGGGGGCCTACGAGCAGTACTTC.

This clone has only a few counts. This sequence joins TRBV12-5 and TRBJ2-2, with unresolved D. This CDR3 contains 15 residues. The germline CDR1 and CDR2 sequences are LGHNT and FRNRAP. V was pared by 0 bases and J by 3 bases, with 8 bases between. The CDR3 reads CASGLVMAYTGELFF. DNA of the CDR3: TGTGCTAGTGGTTTGGTAATGGCCTACACCGGGGAGCTGTTTTTT. The full variable domain, completed using reference TRBV12-5 and TRBJ2-2, is DARVTQTPRHKVTEMGQEVTMRCQPILGHNTVFWYRQTMMQGLELLAYFRNRAPLDDSGMPKDRFSAEMPDATLATLKIQPSEPRDSAVYFCASGLVMAYTGELFFGEGSRLTVL.

This chain joins TRBV4-1 and TRBJ1-4; D ambiguous. Trimming shortened V by 1 base and J by 4 bases, and 10 bases separated the two germline ends. Germline V gene data show CDR1 as MGHRA and CDR2 as YSYEKL. The CDR3 is made up of 15 amino acids. In nucleotides, the CDR3 is TGCGCCAGCAGCCAAGCCCGGGGAGGTAATGAAAAACTGTTTTTT. Translated, it gives CASSQARGGNEKLFF.

J is TRBJ2-1 and V is TRBV10-3, with 9 bases aligning to TRBD2. CDR3 length equals 16 residues. CDR1 is ENHRY and CDR2 is SYGVKD in the germline V gene. With V trimmed by 3 bases and J by 3 bases, 6 bases remained unmatched. CDR3 coding DNA: TGTGCCATCAGTGAACCTAGCGGGATAGGCTACAATGAGCAGTTCTTC. Its translation is CAISEPSGIGYNEQFF.

CDR3 amino acids: CASSFSGEQYF. CDR3 DNA sequence: TGTGCCAGCAGTTTCTCAGGGGAGCAGTACTTC. V is TRBV12-3 or TRBV12-4 and J is TRBJ2-7, with D tentatively TRBD1 (5 bases). Trimming removed 3 bases at V and 7 bases at J, with 7 bases between. CDR3 size: 11 residues.